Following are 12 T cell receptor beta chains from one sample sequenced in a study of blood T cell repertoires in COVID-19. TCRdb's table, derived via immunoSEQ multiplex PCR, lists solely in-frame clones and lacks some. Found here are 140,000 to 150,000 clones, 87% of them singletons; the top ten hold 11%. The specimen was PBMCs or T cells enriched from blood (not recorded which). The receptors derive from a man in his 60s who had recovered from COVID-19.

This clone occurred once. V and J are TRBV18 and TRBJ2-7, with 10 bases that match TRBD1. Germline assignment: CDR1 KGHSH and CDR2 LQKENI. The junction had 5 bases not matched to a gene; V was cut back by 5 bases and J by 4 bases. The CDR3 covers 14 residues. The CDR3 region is CASSLRGQGYEQYF. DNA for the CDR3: TGTGCCAGCTCATTAAGGGGACAGGGGTACGAGCAGTACTTC.

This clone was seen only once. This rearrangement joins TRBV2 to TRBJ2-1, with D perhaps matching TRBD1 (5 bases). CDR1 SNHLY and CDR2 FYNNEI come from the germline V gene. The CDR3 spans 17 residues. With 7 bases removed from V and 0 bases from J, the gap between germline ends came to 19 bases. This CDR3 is CASTQGQLRSSYNEQFF. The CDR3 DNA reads TGTGCCAGCACTCAAGGACAACTTAGAAGCTCCTACAATGAGCAGTTCTTC.

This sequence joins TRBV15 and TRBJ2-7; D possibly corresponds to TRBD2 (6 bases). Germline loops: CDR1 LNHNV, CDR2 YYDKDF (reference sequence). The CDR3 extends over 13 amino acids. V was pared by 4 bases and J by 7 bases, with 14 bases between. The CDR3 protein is CATSKGPLAEQYF. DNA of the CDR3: TGTGCCACCAGCAAAGGCCCCCTAGCGGAGCAGTACTTC.

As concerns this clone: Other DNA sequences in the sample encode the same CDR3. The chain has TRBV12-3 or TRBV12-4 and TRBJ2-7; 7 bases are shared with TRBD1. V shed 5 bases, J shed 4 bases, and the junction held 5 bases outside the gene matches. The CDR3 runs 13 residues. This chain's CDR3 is CASSRNRGYEQYF. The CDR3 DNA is TGTGCCAGCAGTCGTAACAGGGGATACGAGCAGTACTTC.

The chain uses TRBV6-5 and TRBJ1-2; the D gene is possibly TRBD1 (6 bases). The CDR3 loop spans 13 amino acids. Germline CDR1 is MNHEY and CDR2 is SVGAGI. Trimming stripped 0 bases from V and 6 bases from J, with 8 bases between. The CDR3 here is CASSYSTGNGYTF. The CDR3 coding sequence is TGTGCCAGCAGTTACTCAACAGGGAATGGCTACACCTTC.

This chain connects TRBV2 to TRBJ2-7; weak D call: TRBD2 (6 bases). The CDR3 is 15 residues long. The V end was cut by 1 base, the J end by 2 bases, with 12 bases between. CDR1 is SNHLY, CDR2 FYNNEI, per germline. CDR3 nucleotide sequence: TGTGCCAGCAGTGAAGGGGCGGGGAGGACCTACGAGCAGTACTTC. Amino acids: CASSEGAGRTYEQYF.

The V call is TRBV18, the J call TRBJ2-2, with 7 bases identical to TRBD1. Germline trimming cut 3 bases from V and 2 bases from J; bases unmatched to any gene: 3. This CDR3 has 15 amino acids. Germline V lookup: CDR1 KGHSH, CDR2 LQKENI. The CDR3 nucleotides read TGTGCCAGCTCACCGGGACAGATCAACACCGGGGAGCTGTTTTTT. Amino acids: CASSPGQINTGELFF.

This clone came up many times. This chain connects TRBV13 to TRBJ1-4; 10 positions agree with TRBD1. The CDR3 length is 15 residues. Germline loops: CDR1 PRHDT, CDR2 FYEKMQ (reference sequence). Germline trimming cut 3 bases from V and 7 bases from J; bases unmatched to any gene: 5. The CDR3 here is CASSFLGTGVEKLFF. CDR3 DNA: TGTGCCAGCAGCTTCCTAGGGACAGGGGTTGAAAAACTGTTTTTT.

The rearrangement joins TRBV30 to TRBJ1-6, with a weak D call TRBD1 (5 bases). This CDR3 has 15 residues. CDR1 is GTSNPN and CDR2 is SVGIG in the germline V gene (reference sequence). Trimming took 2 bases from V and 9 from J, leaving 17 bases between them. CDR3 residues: CAWSPQAGKISPLHF. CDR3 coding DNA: TGTGCCTGGAGTCCCCAGGCAGGGAAGATTTCACCCCTCCACTTT.

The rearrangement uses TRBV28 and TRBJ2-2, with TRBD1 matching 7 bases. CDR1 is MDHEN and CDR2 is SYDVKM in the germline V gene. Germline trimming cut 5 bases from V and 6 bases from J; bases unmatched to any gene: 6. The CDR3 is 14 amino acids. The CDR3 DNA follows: TGTGCCAGCAGTGTCTTACAGGGGTCCGGGGAGCTGTTTTTT. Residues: CASSVLQGSGELFF.

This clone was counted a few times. The CDR3, as DNA: TGCAGCGTGTCAGGCCCGTCGGACGAGCAGTACTTC. Protein: CSVSGPSDEQYF. The chain joins TRBV29-1 to TRBJ2-7; D gene uncertain. This CDR3 has 12 residues. Trimming cost V 6 bases and J 5 bases, with 14 bases left between them. Germline V gene data show CDR1 as SQVTM and CDR2 as ANQGSEA.

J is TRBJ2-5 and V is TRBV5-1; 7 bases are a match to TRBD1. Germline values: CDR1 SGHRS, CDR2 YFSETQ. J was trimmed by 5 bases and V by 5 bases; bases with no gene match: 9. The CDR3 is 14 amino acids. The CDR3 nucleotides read TGCGCCAGCAGAGGGGGCAGAGTCGGGGAGACCCAGTACTTC. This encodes CASRGGRVGETQYF.